Below are 30 T cell receptor beta chains sequenced from a single sample in a study of shared clonotypes between healthy human individuals. The data were produced by immunoSEQ multiplex PCR, yet TCRdb's version contains in-frame clones alone and is incomplete. The data hold about 1 million clones, with about 76% observed a single time. Specimen: memory CD4+ T cells sorted from blood. The subset: CD45RA-negative fraction. The origin of the receptors is a man in his late teens or twenties in good health.

The V and J genes are TRBV6-6 and TRBJ1-2; D might be TRBD1 (6 bases). This CDR3 has 14 residues. V was shortened by 0 bases and J by 8 bases, with 13 bases between the two germline ends. Germline V gene data show CDR1 as MNHNY and CDR2 as SVGAGI (reference sequence). The CDR3 is CASSYSEGVDGYTF. The CDR3, as DNA: TGTGCCAGCAGTTACTCGGAGGGGGTCGACGGCTACACCTTC.

The chain couples TRBV18 to TRBJ1-6; D is possibly TRBD1 (6 bases). The CDR3 has 18 amino acids. V was clipped by 3 bases and J by 0 bases, with 15 bases between them. CDR1 KGHSH and CDR2 LQKENI come from the germline V gene. CDR3 nucleotides: TGTGCCAGCTCACCTCTGGACAGCTTAAGCTCCTATAATTCACCCCTCCACTTT. Its protein product is CASSPLDSLSSYNSPLHF.

This rearrangement joins TRBV5-6 to TRBJ1-6; the match to TRBD1 covers 7 bases. This CDR3 is 15 amino acids long. Germline V gene lookup returns CDR1 SGHDT and CDR2 YYEEEE. Trimming cost V 0 bases and J 9 bases; bases outside gene matches: 6. CDR3 nucleotides: TGTGCCAGCAGCTTGGGCGGAGGGGGCGGTTCACCCCTCCACTTT. Its protein is CASSLGGGGGSPLHF.

This clone appeared once. This sequence joins TRBV5-6 and TRBJ2-1; D perhaps matches TRBD2 (7 bases). CDR1 is SGHDT and CDR2 is YYEEEE in the germline V gene. The CDR3 consists of 16 residues. V was trimmed by 4 bases and J by 4 bases, leaving 18 bases between them. CDR3 nucleotides: TGTGCCAGCAGCCTCCGGGGGGCGGGAGCGTACAATGAGCAGTTCTTC. Amino acids: CASSLRGAGAYNEQFF.

The chain recombines TRBV5-6 with TRBJ2-5; possible D gene TRBD2, 5 bases. V lost 4 bases and J 2 bases, leaving 15 bases between the germline ends. This CDR3 is built from 15 residues. The germline V gene has CDR1 SGHDT and CDR2 YYEEEE. CDR3 protein: CASSATGGRQETQYF. In nucleotides, the CDR3 is TGTGCCAGCAGCGCCACGGGCGGGCGGCAAGAGACCCAGTACTTC.

This rearrangement joins TRBV11-1 to TRBJ1-1; D not certain. Deletions cut 1 base from V and 2 bases from J, with 11 bases between. CDR3 length: 15 amino acids. Germline CDR1 SGHAT, CDR2 FQDESV (reference sequence). The CDR3 DNA sequence: TGTGCCAGCAGCTTAGGGATATCAGCTAACACTGAAGCTTTCTTT. It specifies CASSLGISANTEAFF.

As regards this clone: Other DNA sequences of this sample code for an identical CDR3. The chain carries TRBV18 and TRBJ1-2, with D possibly being TRBD1 (6 bases). V lost 1 base and J 3 bases, leaving 9 bases between the germline ends. CDR1 and CDR2 (germline): KGHSH, LQKENI. This CDR3 is built from 14 residues. The DNA for the CDR3 is TGTGCCAGCTCACCACAAGGGGGGGACTATGGCTACACCTTC. Amino acids: CASSPQGGDYGYTF.

A word on this clone: The same CDR3 is also encoded by other DNA sequences in this sample. The V gene is TRBV2, the J gene TRBJ1-6, with TRBD1 identical over 7 bases. Germline assignment: CDR1 SNHLY and CDR2 FYNNEI. The CDR3 sequence is 13 residues long. Trimming removed 2 bases from V and 10 bases from J; junction bases left unmatched: 2. CDR3 sequence reads: CASSETRGSPLHF. For the CDR3, the DNA is TGTGCCAGCAGTGAAACCAGGGGGTCACCCCTCCACTTT. Supplemented by reference TRBV2 and TRBJ1-6, the full variable domain reads EPEVTQTPSHQVTQMGQEVILRCVPISNHLYFYWYRQILGQKVEFLVSFYNNEISEKSEIFDDQFSVERPDGSNFTLKIRSTKLEDSAMYFCASSETRGSPLHFGNGTRLTVT.

This clone was picked up one time. The junction differs from germline at one of its ends, possibly a read error. The chain recombines TRBV7-7 with TRBJ2-1; possible D gene TRBD1, 5 bases. Germline V gene data show CDR1 as SSHAT and CDR2 as FNYEAQ (reference sequence). This CDR3 has 15 amino acids. The CDR3 is CASSLGQGNYNEQFF. CDR3 coding DNA: TGTGCTAGCAGCTTAGGGCAGGGCAACTACAATGAGCAGTTCTTC.

This clone was counted a single time. The V and J genes are TRBV18 and TRBJ2-5; D might be TRBD2 (6 bases). The V gene's germline CDR1 is KGHSH and CDR2 LQKENI. The V end lost 4 bases, the J end lost 2 bases, and 11 bases lay between the germline ends. The CDR3 totals 14 residues. The CDR3 is CASSLGAGQETQYF. The DNA for the CDR3 is TGTGCCAGCTCACTCGGGGCGGGACAAGAGACCCAGTACTTC.

V and J are TRBV2 and TRBJ2-7, with D possibly matching TRBD1 (5 bases). Between the trimmed V and J ends, which lost 7 bases and 6 bases, there was a span of 16 bases. CDR1 and CDR2 from the germline V gene are SNHLY and FYNNEI. CDR3 length equals 13 residues. CDR3 region: CASNGRVGAEQYF. The CDR3 DNA reads TGTGCCAGCAACGGCAGGGTCGGAGCCGAGCAGTACTTC.

The chain recombines TRBV4-1 with TRBJ1-5; unclear D gene. CDR3 length: 14 residues. The germline V gene encodes CDR1 MGHRA and CDR2 YSYEKL. V was cut by 1 base and J by 3 bases, with 7 bases left in between. This chain's CDR3 is CASSQGVANQPQHF. The CDR3 nucleotides are TGCGCCAGCAGCCAAGGGGTGGCCAATCAGCCCCAGCATTTT.

This clone occurred a few times. The CDR3 loop reads CASSLASWETQYF. DNA for the CDR3: TGTGCCAGCAGCTTAGCGTCGTGGGAGACCCAGTACTTC. This chain joins TRBV7-2 and TRBJ2-5; D is unresolved. V lost 0 bases, J lost 5 bases, and 7 bases lay in between. CDR1 is SGHTA and CDR2 is FQGNSA in the germline V gene. The CDR3 loop spans 13 amino acids.

The chain is built from TRBV7-2 and TRBJ1-6; D gene unclear. This CDR3 is 14 amino acids long. Per the germline V gene, CDR1 is SGHTA and CDR2 is FQGNSA. Trimming took off 8 bases at V and 5 bases at J, with 13 bases between the two ends. Here the CDR3 reads CASGTATNNSPLHF. As DNA, the CDR3 is TGTGCCAGCGGTACAGCCACTAATAATTCACCCCTCCACTTT.

There are a few counts of this clone. The chain couples TRBV6-1 to TRBJ1-6; no clear D gene. Germline CDR1 MNHNS, CDR2 SASEGT. The CDR3 runs to 12 residues. V shed 6 bases and J shed 9 bases, with 9 bases lying between them. In DNA, the CDR3 is TGTGCCAGCAGAGAGTGGGGTTCACCCCTCCACTTT. It encodes CASREWGSPLHF.

The chain has TRBV2 and TRBJ1-1; 7 bases fit TRBD1. Germline CDR1 reads SNHLY; CDR2 reads FYNNEI. The V gene end was trimmed by 5 bases and the J gene end by 2 bases; junction bases not matched to a gene: 5. CDR3 length: 14 amino acids. CDR3 protein: CASSIRDSNTEAFF. In DNA form, the CDR3 reads TGTGCCAGCAGTATACGGGACAGTAACACTGAAGCTTTCTTT. Full variable domain (missing parts from reference TRBV2 and TRBJ1-1): EPEVTQTPSHQVTQMGQEVILRCVPISNHLYFYWYRQILGQKVEFLVSFYNNEISEKSEIFDDQFSVERPDGSNFTLKIRSTKLEDSAMYFCASSIRDSNTEAFFGQGTRLTVV.

The V gene is TRBV7-2, the J gene TRBJ2-7, with D possibly called TRBD1 or TRBD2 (5 bases each). CDR1 and CDR2 from the germline V gene are SGHTA and FQGNSA. V was pared by 7 bases and J by 6 bases, with 19 bases between. This CDR3 has 14 amino acids. DNA for the CDR3: TGTGCCAGCACCCCAGTAGTGGGGGTTCCCGAGCAGTACTTC. Its translation: CASTPVVGVPEQYF. Full variable domain (remainder filled in from reference TRBV7-2 and TRBJ2-7): GAGVSQSPSNKVTEKGKDVELRCDPISGHTALYWYRQSLGQGLEFLIYFQGNSAPDKSGLPSDRFSAERTGGSVSTLTIQRTQQEDSAVYLCASTPVVGVPEQYFGPGTRLTVT.

The J gene is TRBJ2-4, the V gene TRBV5-1, with 7 bases aligning to TRBD1. Germline V gene lookup returns CDR1 SGHRS and CDR2 YFSETQ. Trimming removed 3 bases from V and 0 bases from J; junction bases left unmatched: 9. The CDR3 has 17 amino acids. CDR3 loop: CASSSVYRGQAKNIQYF. The CDR3 bases are TGCGCCAGCAGCTCTGTATACAGGGGCCAAGCCAAAAACATTCAGTACTTC.

About this clone: Other DNA sequences in the sample encode the same CDR3. The chain couples TRBV6-1 to TRBJ2-4; D remains unclear. CDR3 size: 16 residues. V lost 1 base, J lost 0 bases, and 10 bases lay in between. CDR1 is MNHNS, CDR2 SASEGT, per germline. The CDR3 sequence is CASSEEWAEAKNIQYF. Written as DNA, the CDR3 is TGTGCCAGCAGTGAAGAATGGGCAGAAGCCAAAAACATTCAGTACTTC.

The chain recombines TRBV28 with TRBJ1-6; D is unresolved. This CDR3 comprises 14 residues. Germline V gene data show CDR1 as MDHEN and CDR2 as SYDVKM. The V end lost 5 bases, the J end lost 4 bases, and 9 bases lay between the germline ends. DNA for the CDR3: TGTGCCAGCAGTGCCGGGAATTATAATTCACCCCTCCACTTT. It codes for CASSAGNYNSPLHF.

This clone was observed many times. The gene calls are TRBV30 and TRBJ1-5, with a possible D match to TRBD1 (6 bases). Germline V gene sequence: CDR1 GTSNPN, CDR2 SVGIG (reference sequence). CDR3 length: 16 amino acids. The V and J ends lost 2 bases and 4 bases respectively, with 18 bases between them. The CDR3 DNA follows: TGTGCCTGGAGTCTGAAGACAGGTTCCCTGAATCAGCCCCAGCATTTT. It codes for CAWSLKTGSLNQPQHF.

V is TRBV5-1 and J is TRBJ2-5, with unresolved D. Germline-derived CDR1 and CDR2 are SGHRS and YFSETQ. Trimming removed 4 bases from V and 5 bases from J, with 15 bases in between. The CDR3 spans 14 residues. CDR3 region: CASSPGGLRETQYF. DNA of the CDR3: TGCGCCAGCAGCCCAGGTGGCCTCAGGGAGACCCAGTACTTC.

The chain uses TRBV10-3 and TRBJ1-2; D possibly corresponds to TRBD1 (6 bases). The CDR3 loop spans 13 amino acids. Trimming removed 2 bases at V and 8 bases at J, with 12 bases between. Germline loops: CDR1 ENHRY, CDR2 SYGVKD. This CDR3 reads CAISEDRTAGYTF. The CDR3 bases are TGTGCCATCAGTGAGGACAGGACGGCGGGCTACACCTTC.

This clone was counted between two and nine times. Other DNA sequences in this specimen translate into the identical CDR3. V gene TRBV6-5 combines with J gene TRBJ1-2; no firm D call. Trimming left V 5 bases short and J 0 bases short, with 4 bases between. Germline assignment: CDR1 MNHEY and CDR2 SVGAGI. This CDR3 has 12 amino acids. Here the CDR3 reads CASSGANYGYTF. In DNA form, the CDR3 reads TGTGCCAGCAGTGGAGCTAACTATGGCTACACCTTC.

The chain carries TRBV2 and TRBJ2-3; 8 nucleotides line up with TRBD2. Per germline, CDR1 SNHLY and CDR2 FYNNEI. Trimming at V came to 6 bases and at J to 5 bases, leaving 10 bases not matched to a gene. This CDR3 is 15 amino acids long. The CDR3 protein is CASSRGAREGDTQYF. The CDR3 DNA reads as TGTGCCAGCAGCAGAGGAGCCCGGGAGGGAGATACGCAGTATTTT.

CDR3 residues: CASSFGGDTNEKLFF. CDR3 DNA: TGTGCCAGCAGCTTCGGGGGGGATACTAATGAAAAACTGTTTTTT. J is TRBJ1-4 and V is TRBV7-9; perhaps TRBD1 as D (5 bases). The CDR3 length is 15 residues. Germline lookup yields CDR1 SEHNR and CDR2 FQNEAQ (reference sequence). Deletions cut 3 bases from V and 2 bases from J, with 10 bases between.

The gene calls are TRBV28 and TRBJ2-7; no firm D call. Per germline, CDR1 MDHEN and CDR2 SYDVKM. V lost 4 bases to trimming and J lost 2 bases, with 6 bases between them. The CDR3 has 12 residues. This CDR3 is CASSSYTYEQYF. CDR3 sequence (DNA): TGTGCCAGCAGTTCATACACCTACGAGCAGTACTTC.

This clone came up a few times. This sample includes further DNA sequences coding for the same CDR3. This sequence joins TRBV28 and TRBJ1-2; possible D gene TRBD1, 5 bases. V lost 1 base, J lost 5 bases, and 11 bases lay in between. CDR1 is MDHEN, CDR2 SYDVKM, per germline. This CDR3 spans 14 amino acids. CDR3 sequence: CASSLSGTAYGYTF. For the CDR3, the DNA is TGTGCCAGCAGTTTATCCGGGACCGCTTATGGCTACACCTTC.

This sequence joins TRBV7-9 and TRBJ2-7; tentative D call: TRBD1 (6 bases). This CDR3 has 15 residues. Trimming shortened V by 5 bases and J by 2 bases, and 16 bases separated the two germline ends. Looked up from germline, CDR1 is SEHNR and CDR2 is FQNEAQ (reference sequence). This CDR3 is CASSPSAQGAYEQYF. Written as DNA, the CDR3 is TGTGCCAGCAGCCCGTCCGCACAGGGAGCCTACGAGCAGTACTTC.

This clone was seen only a few times. This chain joins TRBV6-1 and TRBJ1-5, with 8 nucleotides matching TRBD1. There are 14 residues in the CDR3. Trimming cost V 2 bases and J 7 bases; bases outside gene matches: 4. Germline loops: CDR1 MNHNS, CDR2 SASEGT. CDR3 DNA sequence: TGTGCCAGCAGTGAAACGACAGGGGTACAGCCCCAGCATTTT. Its protein is CASSETTGVQPQHF.